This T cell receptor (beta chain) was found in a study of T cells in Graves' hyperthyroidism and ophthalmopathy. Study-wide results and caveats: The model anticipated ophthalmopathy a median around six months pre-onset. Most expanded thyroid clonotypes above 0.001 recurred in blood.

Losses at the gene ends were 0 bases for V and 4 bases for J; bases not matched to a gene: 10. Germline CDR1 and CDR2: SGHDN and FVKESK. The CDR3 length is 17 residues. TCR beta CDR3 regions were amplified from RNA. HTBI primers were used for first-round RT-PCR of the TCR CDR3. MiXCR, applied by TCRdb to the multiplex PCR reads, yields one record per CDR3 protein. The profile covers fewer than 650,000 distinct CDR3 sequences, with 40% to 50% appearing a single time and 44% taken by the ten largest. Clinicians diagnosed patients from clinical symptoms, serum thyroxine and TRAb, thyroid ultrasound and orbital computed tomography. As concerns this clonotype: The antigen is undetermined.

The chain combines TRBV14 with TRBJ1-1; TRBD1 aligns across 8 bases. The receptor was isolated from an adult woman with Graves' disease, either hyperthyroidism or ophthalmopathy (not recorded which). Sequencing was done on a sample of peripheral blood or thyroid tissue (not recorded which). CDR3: CASSQELGTGRATEAFF. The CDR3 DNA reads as TGTGCCAGCAGCCAAGAACTCGGGACAGGCAGAGCCACTGAAGCTTTCTTT.